The TCR beta chain described here comes from a study of Ad26.COV2.S vaccination and SARS-CoV-2 variants. Assay: immunoSEQ multiplex PCR; the TCRdb copy retains only in-frame clones and omits some. The sample lists some 370,000 clones, 83% occurring once. As concerns this clone: The antigen is unknown.

Treatment specified: some 20 received Ad26.COV2.S at low or high dose, single or two shots; roughly 5 received placebo; per-sample allocation not given. Sampling was performed 63 days after the first vaccine or placebo injection. This CDR3 comprises 14 residues. V was trimmed by 1 base and J by 5 bases, leaving 12 bases between them. Germline loops: CDR1 LGHNA, CDR2 YSLEER. Study-wide results and caveats: Placebo recipients showed lower spike-specific TCR breadth than vaccinees. Placebo and vaccine recipients had non-spike TCR breadth that was similar.

The sample here was peripheral blood, taken in a trial of Ad26.COV2.S vaccine versus placebo. The source is a person aged 18 to 65 who received the Ad26.COV2.S COVID-19 vaccine or a placebo. V and J are TRBV4-3 and TRBJ2-7, with TRBD2 as a possible D gene (5 bases). CDR3 nucleotide sequence: TGCGCCAGCAGCCAAGGGTGGGAGAGGGACGAGCAGTACTTC. Its protein is CASSQGWERDEQYF.